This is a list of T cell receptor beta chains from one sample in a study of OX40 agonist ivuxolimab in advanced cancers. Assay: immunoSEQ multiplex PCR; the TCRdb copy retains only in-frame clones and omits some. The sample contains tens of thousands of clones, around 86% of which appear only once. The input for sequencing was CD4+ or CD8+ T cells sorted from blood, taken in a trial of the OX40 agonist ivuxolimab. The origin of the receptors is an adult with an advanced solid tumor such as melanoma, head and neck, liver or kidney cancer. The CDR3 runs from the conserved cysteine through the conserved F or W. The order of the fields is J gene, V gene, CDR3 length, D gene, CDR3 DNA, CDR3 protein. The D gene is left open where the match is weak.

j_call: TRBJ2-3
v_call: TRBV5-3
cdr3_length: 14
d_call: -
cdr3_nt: TGTGCCAGAAGCCTGGACGGTAGCACAGATACGCAGTATTTT
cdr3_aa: CARSLDGSTDTQYF

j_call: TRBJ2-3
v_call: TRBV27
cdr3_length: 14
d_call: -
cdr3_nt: TGTGCCACCATCCGGGGGGCATACACAGATACGCAGTATTTT
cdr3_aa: CATIRGAYTDTQYF

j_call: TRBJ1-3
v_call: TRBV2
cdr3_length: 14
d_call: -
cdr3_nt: TGTGCCAGCAGTGACCGGATCTCTGGAAACACCATATATTTT
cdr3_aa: CASSDRISGNTIYF

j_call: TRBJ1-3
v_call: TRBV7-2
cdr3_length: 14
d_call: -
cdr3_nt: TGTGCCAGCAGCACGGGGGCAAGTGGAAACACCATATATTTT
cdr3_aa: CASSTGASGNTIYF

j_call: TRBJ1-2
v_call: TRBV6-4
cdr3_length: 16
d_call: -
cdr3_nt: TGTGCCAGCAGTGACTCCATTTTTTCCTTCCGTCGTGGCTACACCTTC
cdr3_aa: CASSDSIFSFRRGYTF

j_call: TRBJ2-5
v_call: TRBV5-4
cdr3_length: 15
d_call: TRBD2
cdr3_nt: TGTGCCAGCAGCTTGGAGGCTAGCGGGGATGAGACCCAGTACTTC
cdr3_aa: CASSLEASGDETQYF

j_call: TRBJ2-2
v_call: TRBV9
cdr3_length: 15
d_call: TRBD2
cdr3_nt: TGTGCCAGCAGCGTTAGCGGGGCGGGCACCGGGGAGCTGTTTTTT
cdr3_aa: CASSVSGAGTGELFF

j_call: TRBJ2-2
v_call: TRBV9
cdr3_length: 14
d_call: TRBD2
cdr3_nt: TGTGCCAGCAGCGCCGCCTCGGGGGGAGGGGAGCTGTTTTTT
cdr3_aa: CASSAASGGGELFF

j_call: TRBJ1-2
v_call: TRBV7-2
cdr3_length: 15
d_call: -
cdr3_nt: TGTGCCAGCAGCTTAGCGGACGGCCTTGACTATGGCTACACCTTC
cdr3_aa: CASSLADGLDYGYTF

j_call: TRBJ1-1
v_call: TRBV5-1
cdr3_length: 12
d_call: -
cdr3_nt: TGCGCCAGCAGCGTAGAAACCGAGAAAGCTTTCTTT
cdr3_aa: CASSVETEKAFF

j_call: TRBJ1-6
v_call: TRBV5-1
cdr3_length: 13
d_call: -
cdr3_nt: TGCGCCAGCATGGACCGGACGAATTCACCCCTCCACTTT
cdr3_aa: CASMDRTNSPLHF